This T cell receptor (beta chain) comes out of a study of blood T cell repertoires in COVID-19. The overall study: The samples span acute and convalescent COVID-19 from the United States, Italy and Spain. PBMCs, B-cell-depleted T cells, or T cells were the source of the cDNA or gDNA that made up the material.

The ends lost 4 bases at V and 8 bases at J; junction bases unmatched: 10. Germline V gives CDR1 SGHRS, CDR2 YFSETQ. CDR3 length equals 15 residues. This clone was found once. Authors' analysis steps: Estimation of nucleated cell counts relied on the amplification of reference gene primers. This table comes from immunoSEQ multiplex PCR, and its TCRdb copy is limited to in-frame clones, with some not included. For V, J and clone size, that table is used; D and trimming come from the DNA. Of 120,000 to 150,000 clones listed, more than 75% were seen once; the top ten hold about 37%. The sequence was collected from a man in his fifties or sixties who had recovered from COVID-19. Material: peripheral blood. This chain links TRBV5-1 with TRBJ1-2; 11 positions match TRBD1. The CDR3, as DNA: TGCGCCAGCAGCCTAAACGAGGACAGGGGGCAGGGCTACACCTTC. Translation: CASSLNEDRGQGYTF.